Listed below are T cell receptor beta chains from one sample, sequenced in a study of vaccination and CD4 T cells after COVID-19. Their target antigens are unknown. One entry per CDR3 protein, called by TCRdb with MiXCR from the PCR reads. Of about 20,000 distinct CDR3 sequences detected, around 52% appear once; the ten largest clones hold 6% to 7.5%. Material for sequencing was CD4+ T cells from blood, cultured in vitro. The receptors derive from a human donor who had recovered from COVID-19. Both conserved end residues are part of each CDR3. D genes are given only for firm matches. For some rows the clone size is stated as once, few or many, or as a class when expanded; others skip it.

TRBD1	TRBV2	NA	TRBJ2-5	CASTLNRGETQYF	TGTGCCAGCACCCTGAACAGGGGTGAGACCCAGTACTTC
NA	TRBV19	NA	TRBJ1-1	CASIPGHGNTEAFF	TGTGCCAGTATCCCGGGACACGGGAACACTGAAGCTTTCTTT
NA	TRBV5-1	NA	TRBJ1-1	CASSKRVPAADTEAFF	TGCGCCAGCAGCAAACGCGTACCGGCGGCGGACACTGAAGCTTTCTTT
NA	TRBV7-8	few	TRBJ1-3	CASSLTHSGNTIYF	TGTGCCAGCAGCTTGACCCACTCTGGAAACACCATATATTTT
NA	TRBV27	few	TRBJ1-1	CASSSILTGRGGTEAFF	TGTGCCAGCAGTTCCATCTTGACAGGCCGAGGAGGCACTGAAGCTTTCTTT
NA	TRBV12-3/TRBV12-4	NA	TRBJ2-7	CASSPVSYEQYF	TGTGCCAGCAGTCCGGTGTCCTACGAGCAGTACTTC
NA	TRBV27	NA	TRBJ1-1	CASRSGGDTEAFF	TGTGCCAGCCGATCTGGGGGAGACACTGAAGCTTTCTTT
NA	TRBV6-4	NA	TRBJ2-1	CASSDAPGRSYNEQFF	TGTGCCAGCAGTGACGCGCCGGGACGCTCCTACAATGAGCAGTTCTTC
TRBD2	TRBV20-1	few	TRBJ2-7	CSVGLAGIYEQYF	TGCAGTGTTGGACTAGCGGGGATCTACGAGCAGTACTTC
NA	TRBV18	NA	TRBJ2-7	CASSPEPRSVEQYF	TGTGCCAGCTCACCTGAACCACGATCGGTCGAGCAGTACTTC
NA	TRBV3-1	NA	TRBJ2-5	CASSPLGLETQYF	TGTGCCAGCAGCCCGCTAGGTTTGGAGACCCAGTACTTC
TRBD2	TRBV20-1	NA	TRBJ2-3	CSAFRGGTDTQYF	TGCAGTGCTTTTCGGGGGGGCACAGATACGCAGTATTTT
TRBD2	TRBV30	NA	TRBJ2-1	CAWTSGRWDNEQFF	TGTGCCTGGACTAGCGGGAGGTGGGACAATGAGCAGTTCTTC
NA	TRBV11-2	NA	TRBJ1-1	CVSSLRENTEAFF	TGTGTCAGCAGCTTACGTGAGAACACTGAAGCTTTCTTT
NA	TRBV2	few	TRBJ1-1	CASGGIRGTEAFF	TGTGCCAGCGGGGGAATCAGGGGAACTGAAGCTTTCTTT
NA	TRBV19	NA	TRBJ1-2	CASRANALATAEGKSYGYTF	TGTGCCAGTAGGGCCAACGCCCTGGCCACAGCAGAAGGGAAATCCTATGGCTACACCTTC
NA	TRBV20-1	few	TRBJ2-3	CSAGTSADTQYF	TGCAGTGCCGGAACCTCTGCAGATACGCAGTATTTT
TRBD1	TRBV20-1	medium-sized	TRBJ1-2	CSARDGPGQGALSGYTF	TGCAGTGCTAGAGATGGGCCGGGACAGGGGGCGCTTAGCGGCTACACCTTC
NA	TRBV19	NA	TRBJ1-1	CASRAGFGNTEAFF	TGTGCCAGTAGGGCGGGGTTCGGGAACACTGAAGCTTTCTTT
TRBD1	TRBV20-1	few	TRBJ1-6	CSARGGVDRGRSLVFSPLHF	TGCAGTGCTAGAGGGGGGGTCGACAGGGGGCGCAGTCTCGTATTTTCACCCCTCCACTTT
NA	TRBV3-1	NA	TRBJ1-2	CASSQLGREHGYTF	TGTGCCAGCAGCCAACTTGGCAGGGAGCATGGCTACACCTTC
NA	TRBV12-3/TRBV12-4	NA	TRBJ1-5	CASRSGPEGQPQHF	TGTGCCAGCAGGTCGGGACCAGAGGGCCAGCCCCAGCATTTT